The 17 T cell receptor beta chains in this list originate from one sample, sequenced in a study of read filtering for tumor transcriptome and immune sequencing. This library used around 0.4 ug RNA and molecular barcoded adaptors spanning alpha/delta and beta/gamma chains. TCRdb re-called the reads through MiXCR, storing one row per CDR3 protein. The sample carries 94,000 or so distinct CDR3 sequences, around 12% recorded once. Sequencing was carried out using a population of CD138-negative cells sorted from bone marrow. These receptors originate from a donor at least 40 years old with multiple myeloma.

This clonotype was seen a few times. The chain is built from TRBV29-1 and TRBJ2-7; tentative D call: TRBD1 (5 bases). This CDR3 is 13 amino acids long. CDR1 is SQVTM, CDR2 ANQGSEA, per germline. The ends were cut back, 7 bases at V and 3 bases at J, with 16 bases in the middle. The CDR3 loop reads CSAQDTAGYEQYF. The CDR3 DNA follows: TGCAGCGCCCAGGACACGGCTGGCTACGAGCAGTACTTC.

This clonotype showed up many times. This chain connects TRBV12-5 to TRBJ1-4; D is perhaps TRBD1 (5 bases). V gave up 6 bases and J gave up 7 bases, with 15 bases separating them. The CDR3 runs to 14 residues. The germline CDR1 and CDR2 sequences are LGHNT and FRNRAP. CDR3 coding DNA: TGTGCTAGTGGCCGGGACCTTCAGGGTGAAAAACTGTTTTTT. Protein sequence: CASGRDLQGEKLFF. Drawing the rest from reference TRBV12-5 and TRBJ1-4, the complete variable domain is DARVTQTPRHKVTEMGQEVTMRCQPILGHNTVFWYRQTMMQGLELLAYFRNRAPLDDSGMPKDRFSAEMPDATLATLKIQPSEPRDSAVYFCASGRDLQGEKLFFGSGTQLSVL.

This clonotype was recorded many times. V usage is TRBV9 and J usage is TRBJ2-5; the D is unclear. The germline gives CDR1 SGDLS, CDR2 YYNGEE. This CDR3 has 14 residues. The ends were cut back, 1 base at V and 5 bases at J, with 12 bases in the middle. The CDR3 DNA reads as TGTGCCAGCAGCGTACAAGGGATGGGTGAGACCCAGTACTTC. Its protein is CASSVQGMGETQYF.

This clonotype was counted ten times or more. This chain joins TRBV7-3 and TRBJ2-7, with D perhaps TRBD2 (6 bases). The CDR3 totals 14 residues. CDR1 is SGHTA and CDR2 is FQGTGA in the germline V gene. V lost 2 bases and J 0 bases, leaving 8 bases between the germline ends. CDR3 coding DNA: TGTGCCAGCAGCTTACAGGGAGGCTCCTACGAGCAGTACTTC. Amino acids: CASSLQGGSYEQYF. The full variable domain, in which reference TRBV7-3 and TRBJ2-7 provide the parts outside the CDR3, is GAGVSQTPSNKVTEKGKYVELRCDPISGHTALYWYRQSLGQGPEFLIYFQGTGAADDSGLPNDRFFAVRPEGSVSTLKIQRTERGDSAVYLCASSLQGGSYEQYFGPGTRLTVT.

This clonotype came up many times. This chain links TRBV18 with TRBJ2-3, with 13 bases aligning to TRBD2. This CDR3 is 18 amino acids long. The germline gives CDR1 KGHSH, CDR2 LQKENI. The J segment lost 6 bases and the V segment lost 6 bases, leaving 15 bases of the junction unmatched. CDR3 nucleotides: TGTGCCAGCTCCCTTCTTGCCATGACTAGCGGGAGGACCGATACGCAGTATTTT. As protein: CASSLLAMTSGRTDTQYF.

J is TRBJ1-2 and V is TRBV12-3 or TRBV12-4; D gene uncertain. Between the trimmed V and J ends, which lost 6 bases and 7 bases, there was a span of 21 bases. This CDR3 has 15 amino acids. The CDR3 here is CASRSGGPGFAGYTF. CDR3 nucleotides: TGTGCCAGCAGGTCTGGAGGCCCGGGGTTCGCTGGCTACACCTTC.

Of note for this clonotype: Germline and junction disagree at one end, which may indicate a read error. The chain has TRBV5-1 and TRBJ2-6, with a weak D call TRBD1 (5 bases). The length of the CDR3 is 14 residues. Germline assignment: CDR1 SGHRS and CDR2 YFSETQ. The chain's CDR3 is CASTVLSGANVLTF. The DNA for the CDR3 is TGCGCCAGTACTGTTCTCTCTGGGGCCAATGTCCTGACTTTC.

This clonotype occurred many times. At one end the junction does not follow the germline gene, possibly because of a read error. The V call is TRBV5-1, the J call TRBJ2-1, with TRBD2 matching over 13 bases. The germline V gene has CDR1 SGHRS and CDR2 YFSETQ. The CDR3 consists of 15 residues. As DNA, the CDR3 is TGTGCCAGCAGCTTAGGACTAGCGGGAGTCAATGAGCAGTTCTTC. Translating it yields CASSLGLAGVNEQFF.

This clonotype was detected ten times or more. CDR3 protein: CASSEGTSGRDEQYF. The CDR3 region has the DNA TGTGCCAGTAGTGAGGGGACTAGCGGGAGGGACGAGCAGTACTTC. The chain is built from TRBV19 and TRBJ2-7, with TRBD2 matching 16 bases. Germline V gene lookup returns CDR1 LNHDA and CDR2 SQIVND (reference sequence). J lost 5 bases, V lost 5 bases, and 3 bases had no gene match. This CDR3 comprises 15 residues.

This clonotype was recorded many times. The gene calls are TRBV18 and TRBJ2-3, with no clear D. CDR3 size: 13 residues. Germline CDR1 KGHSH, CDR2 LQKENI. Trimming removed 3 bases at V and 0 bases at J, with 4 bases between. CDR3 sequence reads: CASSPDSTDTQYF. The DNA of the CDR3 is TGTGCCAGCTCACCGGATAGCACAGATACGCAGTATTTT.

This clonotype turned up a few times. The V and J genes are TRBV4-1 and TRBJ2-1; 8 bases are shared with TRBD2. Germline trimming cut 7 bases from V and 8 bases from J; bases unmatched to any gene: 13. The CDR3 consists of 15 residues. The germline gives CDR1 MGHRA, CDR2 YSYEKL. As DNA, the CDR3 is TGCGCCAGCACCCAGCCCAGCGGGAGTGGGGATGAGCAGTTCTTC. Its protein product is CASTQPSGSGDEQFF.

This clonotype has ten or more counts. The V call is TRBV7-9, the J call TRBJ1-1; TRBD1 aligns across 9 bases. The CDR3 runs to 15 residues. V lost 5 bases and J lost 2; bases outside the gene matches: 6. Per the germline V gene, CDR1 is SEHNR and CDR2 is FQNEAQ (reference sequence). CDR3 nucleotides: TGTGCCAGCAGCCAGGGACAGGGAGGAAACACTGAAGCTTTCTTT. Residues: CASSQGQGGNTEAFF. Full variable domain (missing parts from reference TRBV7-9 and TRBJ1-1): DTGVSQNPRHKITKRGQNVTFRCDPISEHNRLYWYRQTLGQGPEFLTYFQNEAQLEKSRLLSDRFSAERPKGSFSTLEIQRTEQGDSAMYLCASSQGQGGNTEAFFGQGTRLTVV.

In its sample, this clonotype was seen many times. V and J are TRBV5-1 and TRBJ1-6; D is ambiguous. CDR3 length: 15 residues. The germline V gene has CDR1 SGHRS and CDR2 YFSETQ. V was shortened by 0 bases and J by 5 bases, with 9 bases between the two germline ends. CDR3 DNA: TGCGCCAGCAGCTTGGCCGGTGGAGATAATTCACCCCTCCACTTT. It translates to CASSLAGGDNSPLHF.

This clonotype was counted at least ten times. The chain combines TRBV3-1 with TRBJ2-6; 8 nucleotides align to TRBD1. Germline CDR1 LGHDT, CDR2 YNNKEL (reference sequence). V lost 3 bases, J lost 2 bases, and 3 bases stayed unmatched. The CDR3 spans 16 residues. CDR3 sequence reads: CASSHLQGAGANVLTF. The CDR3, as DNA: TGTGCCAGCAGCCACTTACAGGGGGCTGGGGCCAACGTCCTGACTTTC.

This clonotype was seen ten or more times. The chain combines TRBV29-1 with TRBJ1-1; D may be TRBD1 (5 bases). Trimming pared 6 bases from V and 4 bases from J, leaving 9 bases between. CDR3 length: 11 residues. Germline lookup yields CDR1 SQVTM and CDR2 ANQGSEA. The CDR3 DNA follows: TGCAGCGTCAGGGAGGGCACTGAAGCTTTCTTT. Translation gives CSVREGTEAFF.

About this clonotype itself: Possible read error: a much larger clone is one base away. This rearrangement joins TRBV24-1 to TRBJ2-2; D not resolved. Germline V gene sequence: CDR1 KGHDR, CDR2 SFDVKD. Trimming took 9 bases from V and 4 from J, leaving 11 bases between them. The CDR3 totals 13 residues. CDR3 nucleotides: TGTGCCACCGCGAGAGGAAGCACCGGGGAGCTGTTTTTT. The encoded protein is CATARGSTGELFF.

In its sample, this clonotype ranks as medium-sized. The V gene is TRBV6-6, the J gene TRBJ2-1, with 10 bases that match TRBD1. The germline CDR1 and CDR2 sequences are MNHNY and SVGAGI (reference sequence). Trimming at V came to 6 bases and at J to 5 bases, leaving 7 bases not matched to a gene. The CDR3 length is 15 residues. DNA of the CDR3: TGTGCCAGCAGCAAAGAGACAGGGGGCCACAATGAGCAGTTCTTC. It codes for CASSKETGGHNEQFF.